The clone carrying this T cell receptor beta chain occurred a few times. What it recognizes is unknown. Template-switching 5'RACE yielded the TCR cDNA; a universal primer site and UMIs were added in the process. MiXCR was run by TCRdb on the 5' RACE reads, yielding one entry per CDR3 protein. Among about 400,000 distinct CDR3 sequences, around 10% were seen once, and the ten largest hold around 20%. The CDR3 contains 13 residues. V was pared by 3 bases and J by 4 bases, with 7 bases between. These data belong to a study of T cells after yellow fever vaccination. Findings of the study overall: Within FACS-sorted repertoires, abundant clonotypes contaminating from the bulk population could be present. Clonotypes appearing in both CD4 and CD8 compartments existed, and their share was small. The secondary response was weaker but peaked faster, day 5 versus 15.

The TCR was taken from a man between 18 and 35 years old who received the YFV17D yellow fever vaccine. Sample: PBMCs, taken on the day of the first yellow fever vaccination. The chain has TRBV12-3 or TRBV12-4 and TRBJ2-4, with D unclear. CDR3 amino acids: CASSFLQKNIQYF. The CDR3 bases are TGTGCCAGCAGTTTTTTACAGAAAAACATTCAGTACTTC.